The subject of this entry is one T cell receptor (beta chain). These data come from a study of blood T cell repertoires in COVID-19. Germline CDR1 SGHAT, CDR2 FQNNGV. V was shortened by 2 bases and J by 8 bases, with 3 bases between the two germline ends. The CDR3 has 11 amino acids. Sequencing used immunoSEQ multiplex PCR; TCRdb keeps in-frame clones, though not all of them. The sample has around 160,000 clones; roughly 90% are singletons. The TCR sequence derives from a woman in her forties who had been exposed to COVID-19. This sequence joins TRBV11-2 and TRBJ1-4; D not resolved. The sequenced material came from PBMCs or T cells enriched from blood (not recorded which). The CDR3 coding sequence is TGTGCCAGCAGCTTAAGCGAAAAACTGTTTTTT. Its protein product is CASSLSEKLFF.